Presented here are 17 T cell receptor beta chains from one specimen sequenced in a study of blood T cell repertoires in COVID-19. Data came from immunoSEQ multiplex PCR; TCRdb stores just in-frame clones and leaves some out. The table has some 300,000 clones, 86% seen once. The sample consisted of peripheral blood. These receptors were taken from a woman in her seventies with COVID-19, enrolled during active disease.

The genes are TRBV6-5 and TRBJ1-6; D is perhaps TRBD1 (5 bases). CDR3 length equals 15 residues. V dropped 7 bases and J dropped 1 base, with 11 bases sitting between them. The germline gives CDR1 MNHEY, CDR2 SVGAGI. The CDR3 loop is CASTERGSYNSPLHF. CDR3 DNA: TGTGCCAGCACCGAACGGGGGTCCTATAATTCACCCCTCCACTTT.

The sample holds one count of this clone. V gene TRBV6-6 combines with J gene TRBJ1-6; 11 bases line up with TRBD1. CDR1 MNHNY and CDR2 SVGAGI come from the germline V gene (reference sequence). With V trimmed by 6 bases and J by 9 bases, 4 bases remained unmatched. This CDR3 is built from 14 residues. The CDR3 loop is CASSLDRGRSPLHF. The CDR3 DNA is TGTGCCAGCAGCCTGGACAGGGGGCGTTCACCCCTCCACTTT.

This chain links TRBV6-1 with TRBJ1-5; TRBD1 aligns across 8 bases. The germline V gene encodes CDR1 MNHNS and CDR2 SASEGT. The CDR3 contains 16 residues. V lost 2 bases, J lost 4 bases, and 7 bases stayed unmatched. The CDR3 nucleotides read TGTGCCAGCAGTGAAAGGACAGGGTGGGGTAATCAGCCCCAGCATTTT. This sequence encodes CASSERTGWGNQPQHF.

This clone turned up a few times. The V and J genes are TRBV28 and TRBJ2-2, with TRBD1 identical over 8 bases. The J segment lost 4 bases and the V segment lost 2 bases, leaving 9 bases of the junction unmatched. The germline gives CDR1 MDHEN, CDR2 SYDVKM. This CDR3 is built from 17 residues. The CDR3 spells CASSLPPGRGRTGELFF. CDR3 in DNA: TGTGCCAGCAGTTTACCCCCTGGCAGGGGGCGCACCGGGGAGCTGTTTTTT.

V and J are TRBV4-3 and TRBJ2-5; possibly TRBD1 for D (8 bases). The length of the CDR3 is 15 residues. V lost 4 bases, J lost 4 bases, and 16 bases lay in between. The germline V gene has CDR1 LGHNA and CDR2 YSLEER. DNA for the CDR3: TGCGCCAGCAGCCCCCGCCACAGGGGGGGAGAGACCCAGTACTTC. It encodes CASSPRHRGGETQYF.

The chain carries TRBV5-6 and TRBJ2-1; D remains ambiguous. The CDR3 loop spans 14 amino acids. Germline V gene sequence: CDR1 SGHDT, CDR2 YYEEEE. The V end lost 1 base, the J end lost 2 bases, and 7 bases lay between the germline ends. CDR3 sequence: CASSLSRTYNEQFF. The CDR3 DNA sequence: TGTGCCAGCAGCTTGAGCCGAACCTACAATGAGCAGTTCTTC.

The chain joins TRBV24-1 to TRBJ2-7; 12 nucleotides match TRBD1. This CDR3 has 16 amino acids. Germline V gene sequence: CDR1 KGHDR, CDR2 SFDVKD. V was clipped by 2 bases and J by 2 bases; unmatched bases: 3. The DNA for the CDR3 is TGTGCCACCAGTGATTCGGGACAGGGGGCGGCCTACGAGCAGTACTTC. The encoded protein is CATSDSGQGAAYEQYF.

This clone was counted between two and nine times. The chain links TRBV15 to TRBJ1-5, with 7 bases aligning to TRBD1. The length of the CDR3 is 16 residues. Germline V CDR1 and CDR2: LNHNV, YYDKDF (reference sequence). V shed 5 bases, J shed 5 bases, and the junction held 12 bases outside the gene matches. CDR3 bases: TGTGCCACCAGCGCCCGCCGGACAGGATGGGATCAGCCCCAGCATTTT. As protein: CATSARRTGWDQPQHF.

CDR3 residues: CASSTGQGNTEAFF. DNA of the CDR3: TGCGCCAGCAGCACCGGACAGGGGAACACTGAAGCTTTCTTT. The rearrangement joins TRBV5-1 to TRBJ1-1, with 8 positions matching TRBD1. This CDR3 has 14 residues. Per germline, CDR1 SGHRS and CDR2 YFSETQ. V lost 4 bases, J lost 1 base, and 3 bases stayed unmatched. Complete variable domain (other parts from reference TRBV5-1 and TRBJ1-1): KAGVTQTPRYLIKTRGQQVTLSCSPISGHRSVSWYQQTPGQGLQFLFEYFSETQRNKGNFPGRFSGRQFSNSRSEMNVSTLELGDSALYLCASSTGQGNTEAFFGQGTRLTVV.

CDR3 DNA: TGTGCCAGTAGTATAGGGACAGCCGAGAATTCACCCCTCCACTTT. Its protein is CASSIGTAENSPLHF. The gene calls are TRBV19 and TRBJ1-6; possible D gene TRBD1, 6 bases. V was clipped by 1 base and J by 7 bases, with 11 bases between them. Looked up from germline, CDR1 is LNHDA and CDR2 is SQIVND (reference sequence). The length of the CDR3 is 15 residues. The full variable domain, its missing parts supplied by reference TRBV19 and TRBJ1-6, is DGGITQSPKYLFRKEGQNVTLSCEQNLNHDAMYWYRQDPGQGLRLIYYSQIVNDFQKGDIAEGYSVSREKKESFPLTVTSAQKNPTAFYLCASSIGTAENSPLHFGNGTRLTVT.

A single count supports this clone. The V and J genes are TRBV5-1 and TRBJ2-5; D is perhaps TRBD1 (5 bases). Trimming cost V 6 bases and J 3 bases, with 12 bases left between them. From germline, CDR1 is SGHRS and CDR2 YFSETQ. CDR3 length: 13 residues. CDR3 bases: TGCGCCAGCACAATAGACAGAAAAGAGACCCAGTACTTC. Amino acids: CASTIDRKETQYF.

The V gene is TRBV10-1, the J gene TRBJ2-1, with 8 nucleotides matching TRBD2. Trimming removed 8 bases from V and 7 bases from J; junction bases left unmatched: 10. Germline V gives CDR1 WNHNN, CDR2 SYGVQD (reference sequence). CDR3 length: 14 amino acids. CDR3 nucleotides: TGCGCCAGCTTTCCGGGGGGGCCAAGTAATGAGCAGTTCTTC. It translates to CASFPGGPSNEQFF.

In nucleotides, the CDR3 is TGTGCCAGCAGTAGCTGGGGCAATTTGTACACTGAAGCTTTCTTT. Translating gives CASSSWGNLYTEAFF. The rearrangement links TRBV6-2 or TRBV6-3 to TRBJ1-1; a weak D match, TRBD1 (5 bases). Germline V gene sequence: CDR1 MNHEY, CDR2 SVGEGT. V was clipped by 5 bases and J by 3 bases, with 16 bases between them. The CDR3 is 15 amino acids.

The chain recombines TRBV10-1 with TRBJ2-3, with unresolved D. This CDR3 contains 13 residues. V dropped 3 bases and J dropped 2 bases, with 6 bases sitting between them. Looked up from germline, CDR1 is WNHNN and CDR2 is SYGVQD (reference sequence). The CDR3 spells CASSDPSTDTQYF. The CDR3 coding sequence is TGCGCCAGCAGTGACCCTTCCACAGATACGCAGTATTTT.

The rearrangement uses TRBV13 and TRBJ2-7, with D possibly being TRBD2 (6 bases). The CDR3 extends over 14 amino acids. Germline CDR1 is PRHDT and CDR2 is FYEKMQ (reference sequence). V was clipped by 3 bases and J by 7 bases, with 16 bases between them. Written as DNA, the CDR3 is TGTGCCAGCAGCTTCTCGGGACTCGCCTCTGAGCAGTACTTC. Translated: CASSFSGLASEQYF.

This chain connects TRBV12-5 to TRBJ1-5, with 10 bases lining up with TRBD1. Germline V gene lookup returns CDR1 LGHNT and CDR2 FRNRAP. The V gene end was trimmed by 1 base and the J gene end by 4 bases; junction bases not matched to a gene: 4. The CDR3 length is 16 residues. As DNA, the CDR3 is TGTGCTAGTGGTTTGGGACAGGGGGCGGGTAATCAGCCCCAGCATTTT. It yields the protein CASGLGQGAGNQPQHF.

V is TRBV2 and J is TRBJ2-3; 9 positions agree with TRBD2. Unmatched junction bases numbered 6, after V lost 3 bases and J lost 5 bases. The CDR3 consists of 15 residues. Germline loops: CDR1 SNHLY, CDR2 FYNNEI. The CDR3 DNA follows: TGTGCCAGCAGTGAGGGCGGGGGGGTCGGAGATACGCAGTATTTT. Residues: CASSEGGGVGDTQYF.